This TCR beta chain was observed in a study of human T cells and chemical hapten exposure (dated by TCRdb to the early 2020s). Background on the whole study: For sensitization, 2% DPC in acetone was applied to a roughly 2 cm by roughly 2 cm area of upper inner arm skin. Blood samples were taken from patients before sensitization (week 0) and at 2, 6 and about 24 weeks after DPC sensitization. Throughout the study period of roughly 24 weeks, patients also received therapeutic DPC doses to the scalp every week. Peripheral blood TCR repertoire changes were tracked in vivo in alopecia patients during primary and secondary sensitization to the hapten diphenylcyclopropenone (DPC). Libraries were pooled for sequencing, and per-sample TCR yields varied mainly because of small differences in library volumes within the pool. Most of the patients in the cohort were female, and the cohort covered alopecia areata with under or over 50% scalp involvement, alopecia totalis and alopecia universalis. Approximately 28 alopecia patients provided blood for TCR sequencing at one to four time points (pre-sensitization, 2, 6 and 24 weeks). Patch tests used Finn chambers with 0.01% DPC on the upper back, scored after 6 days by International Contact Dermatitis Research Group standards. Summary of the overall study and its limitations: Expanded TCRs formed significantly more large CDR3 similarity clusters than pre-sensitization or healthy control sets, consistent with antigen-driven responses. No change with DPC sensitization was found in the number of TCRs above 1 in 1000 frequency, and no evidence of global repertoire structure alterations was found. All patients had alopecia, a presumed autoimmune disease, so their immune response might differ from that of healthy individuals. The number of PT1 expanded TCRs positively correlated with patch test score, significant at thresholds 8, 16 and 32 but not 4. After repeated subsampling, the strength of the expansion versus patch-test correlation and the threshold at which it became significant changed.

The junction shows trimming of 3 bases on V and 3 bases on J, plus 12 bases between the germline ends. The germline V gene supplies CDR1 SQVTM and CDR2 ANQGSEA. The CDR3 sequence holds 14 residues, the cysteine and phenylalanine included. The sequence is cut down to CDR3 DNA, 42 bases in frame from base 1. As regards this clonotype: Its antigen target is currently unknown. Base qualities are missing; no much larger clone stands one base away.

The sample's time point label, decoded: pre-sensitization, week 0. The intended sense of this specimen's treatment or condition label: therapeutic diphenylcyclopropenone sensitization with weekly scalp DPC. Blood at each patch-test visit was drawn before the patch test was applied. Patients were eligible if aged 18 to 70, diagnosed with alopecia and judged suitable for DPC therapy, and pregnant patients were excluded. Total RNA was extracted from unfractionated whole blood collected in Tempus Blood RNA tubes. Library creation used RACE. Sequencing was carried out with a NextSeq 500. Library preparation attached unique molecular identifiers to individual cDNA molecules for quantitative, reproducible TCR counting. From each blood RNA sample, both TCR alpha and TCR beta chains were sequenced. Regarding the original processing steps: A median of approximately 100,000 TCRs per sample was observed, with a range of about 23,224 to 690,600. V, J and CDR3 annotation of the TCR reads was performed with the Decombinator software suite. For the PS versus PT1 abundance plots, all samples were subsampled to the same number of TCRs (28,000). TCRs were defined as expanded if absent before sensitization and observed at least eight times at the 2-week time point. TCRdb cleaned the public reads at Q25 with fastp, built clones with MiXCR and kept in-frame beta chains. Each record represents a unique CDR3 protein, reported with the most common genes and DNA among its rows. TCRdb's processing, not the authors', yielded these V and J calls. In this sample the table shows 150,000 to 200,000 distinct CDR3 sequences, approximately 31% of which occur a single time. Approximately 3% of the sample comes from the top ten.

This specimen consisted of whole blood, obtained in connection with sensitization to the hapten diphenylcyclopropenone (DPC). The chain is made from TRBV29-1 and TRBJ2-1; the D gene is not confidently resolved. The receptor's source is a woman aged 30 to 39 with alopecia areata. Some clones in this sample may be carry-over from other donors' samples. The CDR3 in this case is CSVDASVIYNEQFF. The sequenced DNA: TGCAGCGTTGACGCTTCAGTGATCTACAATGAGCAGTTCTTC.